This TCR beta chain was recovered during a study of STAT5B mutations in CD4+ large granular lymphocyte leukemia. The overall study: Healthy donors showed HLA-associated enrichment of the CDR3 'QG' motif.

This was a survey-level run. Libraries were prepared by immunoSEQ multiplex PCR; TCRdb keeps only in-frame clonotypes and omits some of them. Here the sample spans just over 25,000 clones, about 86% being singletons. Of note for this clone: Its antigen is as yet unknown.

The CDR3 is 13 amino acids. Per germline, CDR1 SGHKS and CDR2 YYEKEE (reference sequence). Whole-study findings and limits: Compared with healthy controls (2/35), patient top clones favored TRBV06 (8/27).

V usage is TRBV5-5 and J usage is TRBJ2-5; possible D gene TRBD1, 5 bases. The J call is in doubt because the DNA end fits TRBJ2-7 better. The sequence was obtained from a human donor in good health. The material sequenced was CD4+ T cells from blood buffy coats. The CDR3 sequence: CASSTAGSHEQYF. CDR3 in DNA: TGTGCCAGCAGTACGGCAGGGTCCCACGAGCAGTACTTC.